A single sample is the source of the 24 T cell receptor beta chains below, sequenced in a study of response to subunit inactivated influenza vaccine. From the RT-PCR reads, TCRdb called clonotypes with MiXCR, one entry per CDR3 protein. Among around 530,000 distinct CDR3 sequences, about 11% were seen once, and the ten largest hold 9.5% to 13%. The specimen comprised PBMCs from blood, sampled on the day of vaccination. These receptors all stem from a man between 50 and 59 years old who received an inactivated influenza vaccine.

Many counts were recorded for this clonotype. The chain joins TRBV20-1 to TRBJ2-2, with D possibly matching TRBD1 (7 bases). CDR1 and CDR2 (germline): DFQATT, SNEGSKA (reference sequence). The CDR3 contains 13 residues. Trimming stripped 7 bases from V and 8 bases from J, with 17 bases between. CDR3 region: CSERQGLTGELFF. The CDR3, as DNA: TGCAGTGAGAGACAGGGACTGACGGGGGAGCTGTTTTTT.

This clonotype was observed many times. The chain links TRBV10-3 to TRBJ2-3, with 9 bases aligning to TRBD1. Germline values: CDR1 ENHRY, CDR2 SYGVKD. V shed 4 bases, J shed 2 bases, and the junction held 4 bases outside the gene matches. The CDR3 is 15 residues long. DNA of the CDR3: TGTGCCATCAGTGTTGGGGACAGGGTCACAGATACGCAGTATTTT. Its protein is CAISVGDRVTDTQYF.

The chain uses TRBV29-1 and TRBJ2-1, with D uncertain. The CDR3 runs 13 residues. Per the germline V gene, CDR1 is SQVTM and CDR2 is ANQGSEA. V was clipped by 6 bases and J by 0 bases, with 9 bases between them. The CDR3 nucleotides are TGCAGCGTCACGGAGAGCTCCTACAATGAGCAGTTCTTC. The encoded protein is CSVTESSYNEQFF.

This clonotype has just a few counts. Written as DNA, the CDR3 is TGTGCCAGCAGCTGGGACACGCCAGATACGCAGTATTTT. Translated, it gives CASSWDTPDTQYF. V gene TRBV5-5 combines with J gene TRBJ2-3; D possibly corresponds to TRBD1 (6 bases). The length of the CDR3 is 13 residues. Trimming shortened V by 3 bases and J by 4 bases, and 9 bases separated the two germline ends. Germline loops: CDR1 SGHKS, CDR2 YYEKEE (reference sequence).

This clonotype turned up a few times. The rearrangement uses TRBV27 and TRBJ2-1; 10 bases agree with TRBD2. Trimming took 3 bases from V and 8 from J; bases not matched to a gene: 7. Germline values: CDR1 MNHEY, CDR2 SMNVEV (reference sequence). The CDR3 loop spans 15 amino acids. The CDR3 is CASSLASGGSYEQFF. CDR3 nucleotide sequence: TGTGCCAGCAGTTTGGCTAGCGGGGGATCGTATGAGCAGTTCTTC.

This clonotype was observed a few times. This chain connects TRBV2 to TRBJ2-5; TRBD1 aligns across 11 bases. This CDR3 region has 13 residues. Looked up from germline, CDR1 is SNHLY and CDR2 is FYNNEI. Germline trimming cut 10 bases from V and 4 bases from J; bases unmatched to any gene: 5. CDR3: CATRGQGVETQYF. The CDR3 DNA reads TGTGCCACCCGGGGACAGGGGGTAGAGACCCAGTACTTC.

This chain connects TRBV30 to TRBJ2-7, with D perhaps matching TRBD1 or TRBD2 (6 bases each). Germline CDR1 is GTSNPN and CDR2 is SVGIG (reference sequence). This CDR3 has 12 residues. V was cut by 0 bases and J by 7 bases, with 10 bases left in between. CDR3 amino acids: CAWSVGGSEQYF. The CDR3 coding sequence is TGTGCCTGGAGTGTAGGGGGGTCTGAGCAGTACTTC. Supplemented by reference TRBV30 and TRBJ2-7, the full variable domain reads SQTIHQWPATLVQPVGSPLSLECTVEGTSNPNLYWYRQAAGRGLQLLFYSVGIGQISSEVPQNLSASRPQDRQFILSSKKLLLSDSGFYLCAWSVGGSEQYFGPGTRLTVT.

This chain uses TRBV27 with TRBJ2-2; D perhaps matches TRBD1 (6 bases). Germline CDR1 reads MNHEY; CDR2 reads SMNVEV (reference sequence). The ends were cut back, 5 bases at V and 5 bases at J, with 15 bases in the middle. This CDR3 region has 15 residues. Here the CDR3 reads CASSNQGSKTGELFF. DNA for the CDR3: TGTGCCAGCAGTAACCAGGGGTCAAAGACCGGGGAGCTGTTTTTT.

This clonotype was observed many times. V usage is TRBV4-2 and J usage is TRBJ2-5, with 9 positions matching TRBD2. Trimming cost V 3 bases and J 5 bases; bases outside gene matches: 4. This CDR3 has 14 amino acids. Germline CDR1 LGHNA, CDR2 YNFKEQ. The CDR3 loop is CASSQIGLAETQYF. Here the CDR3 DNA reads TGTGCCAGCAGCCAGATCGGACTAGCGGAGACCCAGTACTTC.

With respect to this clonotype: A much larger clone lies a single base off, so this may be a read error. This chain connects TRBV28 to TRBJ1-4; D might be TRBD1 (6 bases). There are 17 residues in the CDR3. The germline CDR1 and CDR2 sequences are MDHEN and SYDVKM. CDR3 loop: CASSPTLWGTTNEELFF. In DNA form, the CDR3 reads TGTGCCAGCAGTCCTACTCTTTGGGGGACAACTAATGAAGAACTGTTTTTT.

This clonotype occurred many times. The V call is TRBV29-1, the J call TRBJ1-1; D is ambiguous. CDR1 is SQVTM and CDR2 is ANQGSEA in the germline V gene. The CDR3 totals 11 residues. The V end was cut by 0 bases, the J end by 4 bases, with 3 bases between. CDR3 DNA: TGCAGCGTTGAAGATGCCACTGAAGCTTTCTTT. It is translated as CSVEDATEAFF.

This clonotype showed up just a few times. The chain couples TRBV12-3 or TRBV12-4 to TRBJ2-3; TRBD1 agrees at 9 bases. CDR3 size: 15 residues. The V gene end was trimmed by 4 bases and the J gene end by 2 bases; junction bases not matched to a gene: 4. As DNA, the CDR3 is TGTGCCAGCAGTTCCCGGGACAGGGACACAGATACGCAGTATTTT. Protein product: CASSSRDRDTDTQYF.

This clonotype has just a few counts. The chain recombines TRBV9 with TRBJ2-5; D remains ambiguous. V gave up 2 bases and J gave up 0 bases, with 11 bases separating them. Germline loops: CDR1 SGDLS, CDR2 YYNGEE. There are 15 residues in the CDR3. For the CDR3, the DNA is TGTGCCAGCAGCGTGAGAGCATCATACCAAGAGACCCAGTACTTC. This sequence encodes CASSVRASYQETQYF.

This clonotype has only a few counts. CDR3 DNA: TGCGCCAGCAGCTCGGAGGGACAGGGGGCTGATGGCTACACCTTC. Residues: CASSSEGQGADGYTF. The J gene is TRBJ1-2, the V gene TRBV5-1; 12 nucleotides agree with TRBD1. This CDR3 is 15 amino acids long. Germline V gives CDR1 SGHRS, CDR2 YFSETQ. V shed 3 bases, J shed 6 bases, and the junction held 6 bases outside the gene matches.

The CDR3 region is CAISETGSYGYTF. As DNA, the CDR3 is TGTGCCATCAGTGAGACAGGGTCCTATGGCTACACCTTC. The rearrangement links TRBV10-3 to TRBJ1-2; D perhaps matches TRBD1 (6 bases). CDR1 and CDR2 from the germline V gene are ENHRY and SYGVKD. CDR3 length: 13 amino acids. Trimming stripped 2 bases from V and 4 bases from J, with 8 bases between.

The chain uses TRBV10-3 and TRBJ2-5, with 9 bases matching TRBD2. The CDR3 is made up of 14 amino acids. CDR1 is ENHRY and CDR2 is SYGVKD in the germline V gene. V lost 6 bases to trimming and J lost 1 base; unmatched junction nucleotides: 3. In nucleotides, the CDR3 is TGTGCCATCAGGCCAGCGGGGGGCCAAGAGACCCAGTACTTC. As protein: CAIRPAGGQETQYF.

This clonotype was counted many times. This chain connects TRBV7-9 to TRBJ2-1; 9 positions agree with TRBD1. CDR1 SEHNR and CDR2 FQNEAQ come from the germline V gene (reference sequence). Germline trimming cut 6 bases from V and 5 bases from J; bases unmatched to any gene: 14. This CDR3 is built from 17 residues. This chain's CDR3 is CASSITSGQGSNNEQFF. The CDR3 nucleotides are TGTGCCAGCAGTATCACTTCGGGACAGGGATCCAACAATGAGCAGTTCTTC.

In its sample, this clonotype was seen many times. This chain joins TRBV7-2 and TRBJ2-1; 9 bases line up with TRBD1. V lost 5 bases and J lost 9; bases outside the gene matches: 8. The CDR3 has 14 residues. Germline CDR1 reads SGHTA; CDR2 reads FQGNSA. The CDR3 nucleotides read TGTGCCAGCAGCCCCGGGACAGGGATGGTTGAGCAGTTCTTC. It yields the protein CASSPGTGMVEQFF.

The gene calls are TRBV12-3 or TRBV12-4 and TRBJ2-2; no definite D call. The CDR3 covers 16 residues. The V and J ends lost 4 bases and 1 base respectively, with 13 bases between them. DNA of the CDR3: TGTGCCAGCAGTTACCATTATACCCTGAACACCGGGGAGCTGTTTTTT. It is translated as CASSYHYTLNTGELFF.

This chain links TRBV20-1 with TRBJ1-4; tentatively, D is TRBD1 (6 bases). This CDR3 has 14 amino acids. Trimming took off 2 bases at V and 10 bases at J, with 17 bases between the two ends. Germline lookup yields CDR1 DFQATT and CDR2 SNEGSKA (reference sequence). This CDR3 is CSARRGQGRAKLFF. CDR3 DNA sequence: TGCAGTGCTAGAAGGGGCCAGGGGAGGGCAAAACTGTTTTTT.

The DNA for the CDR3 is TGTGCCAGCAGAATACAGGGGTACGATGAAAAACTGTTTTTT. Protein product: CASRIQGYDEKLFF. This chain joins TRBV5-6 and TRBJ1-4; 7 bases agree with TRBD1. J lost 6 bases, V lost 5 bases, and 7 bases had no gene match. The CDR3 runs 14 residues. The germline gives CDR1 SGHDT, CDR2 YYEEEE.

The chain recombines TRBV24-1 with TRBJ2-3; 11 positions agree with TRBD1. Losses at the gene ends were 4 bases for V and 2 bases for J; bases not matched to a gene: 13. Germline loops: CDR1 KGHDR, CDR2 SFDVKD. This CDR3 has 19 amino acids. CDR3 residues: CATSDAGGDRGTYTDTQYF. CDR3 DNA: TGTGCCACCAGTGACGCGGGGGGGGACAGGGGGACATACACAGATACGCAGTATTTT.

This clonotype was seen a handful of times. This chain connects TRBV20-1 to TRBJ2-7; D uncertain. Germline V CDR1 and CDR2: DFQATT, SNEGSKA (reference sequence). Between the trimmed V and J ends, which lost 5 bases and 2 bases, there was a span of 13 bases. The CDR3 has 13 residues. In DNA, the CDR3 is TGCAGTGCTGCCCGCCTGTCGACCTACGAGCAGTACTTC. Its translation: CSAARLSTYEQYF.

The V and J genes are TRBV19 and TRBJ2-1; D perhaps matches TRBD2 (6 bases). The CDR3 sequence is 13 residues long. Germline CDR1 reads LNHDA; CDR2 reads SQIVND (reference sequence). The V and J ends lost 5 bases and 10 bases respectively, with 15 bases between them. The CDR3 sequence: CASSPGDWAEQFF. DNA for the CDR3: TGTGCCAGTAGTCCCGGGGACTGGGCAGAGCAGTTCTTC.